Listed here are 27 T cell receptor beta chains from one sample, sequenced in a study of blood T cells in healthy people across ages. A sample-barcoded 5' primer and a J-beta primer mix were used in a second PCR of roughly 7 to 12 cycles. TCRdb reprocessed the 5' RACE reads via MiXCR and lists one record per CDR3 protein. The data hold around 1,900,000 distinct CDR3 sequences, with about 39% observed a single time. The sequenced material came from blood. These receptors were obtained from a human donor in good health.

The V and J genes are TRBV7-9 and TRBJ2-7, with D perhaps assigned TRBD1 or TRBD2 (5 bases each). The CDR3 runs 18 residues. Germline loops: CDR1 SEHNR, CDR2 FQNEAQ (reference sequence). The V end lost 1 base, the J end lost 5 bases, and 24 bases lay between the germline ends. CDR3 sequence (DNA): TGTGCCAGCAGCTTAGGAGGGGAAGGACATGTAGGAGCCGACGAGCAGTACTTC. Protein: CASSLGGEGHVGADEQYF.

This clonotype was seen ten or more times. The chain combines TRBV20-1 with TRBJ1-6; D is uncertain. CDR3 length: 14 amino acids. The V end lost 0 bases, the J end lost 9 bases, and 12 bases lay between the germline ends. Germline V gene data show CDR1 as DFQATT and CDR2 as SNEGSKA (reference sequence). CDR3 residues: CSARDVGGSSPLHF. CDR3 nucleotide sequence: TGCAGTGCTAGAGATGTGGGTGGTAGTTCACCCCTCCACTTT.

In DNA form, the CDR3 reads TGTGCCAGCAGCTTACCGGGACAGGGGGCTGTAGACACTGAAGCTTTCTTT. Translated: CASSLPGQGAVDTEAFF. The V and J genes are TRBV7-8 and TRBJ1-1; 12 bases match TRBD1. The germline CDR1 and CDR2 sequences are SGHVS and FQNEAQ. With V trimmed by 2 bases and J by 3 bases, 7 bases remained unmatched. The CDR3 extends over 17 amino acids.

The CDR3 sequence is CASSSELVREKLFF. CDR3 in DNA: TGTGCCAGCAGCTCAGAACTTGTTCGGGAAAAACTGTTTTTT. The chain joins TRBV7-8 to TRBJ1-4; D is uncertain. This CDR3 contains 14 residues. V was cut by 4 bases and J by 8 bases, with 14 bases left in between. Per germline, CDR1 SGHVS and CDR2 FQNEAQ.

There are a few counts of this clonotype. The chain uses TRBV27 and TRBJ2-7; TRBD1 agrees at 8 bases. The CDR3 consists of 14 residues. The V and J ends lost 5 bases and 3 bases, in that order; junction bases with no gene match: 6. CDR1 and CDR2 (germline): MNHEY, SMNVEV (reference sequence). The CDR3 DNA reads as TGTGCCAGCAGTCCGCGGACAGGGATCTACGAGCAGTACTTC. It translates to CASSPRTGIYEQYF.

The chain is built from TRBV5-1 and TRBJ2-5, with D tentatively TRBD2 (5 bases). This CDR3 has 15 residues. V lost 3 bases, J lost 1 base, and 13 bases lay in between. The germline V gene encodes CDR1 SGHRS and CDR2 YFSETQ. The CDR3 loop reads CASSWAGTFQETQYF. The CDR3 DNA sequence: TGCGCCAGCAGCTGGGCGGGTACCTTCCAAGAGACCCAGTACTTC.

The rearrangement uses TRBV12-3 or TRBV12-4 and TRBJ2-1; D not certain. CDR3 length: 15 residues. Trimming stripped 10 bases from V and 0 bases from J, with 16 bases between. CDR3 residues: CATSFRGLSYNEQFF. The CDR3 DNA reads TGTGCCACCTCATTTCGTGGCCTCTCCTACAATGAGCAGTTCTTC.

For the CDR3, the DNA is TGCAGTGCTAGAGATTTGGGGCAAGGCGAAAAACTGTTTTTT. As protein: CSARDLGQGEKLFF. The V and J genes are TRBV20-1 and TRBJ1-4, with a possible D match to TRBD1 (5 bases). The CDR3 runs to 14 residues. Germline-derived CDR1 and CDR2 are DFQATT and SNEGSKA (reference sequence). Trimming shortened V by 0 bases and J by 8 bases, and 13 bases separated the two germline ends.

The chain recombines TRBV24-1 with TRBJ1-2; D unresolved. V was trimmed by 3 bases and J by 5 bases, leaving 3 bases between them. The CDR3 sequence is 11 residues long. Germline V CDR1 and CDR2: KGHDR, SFDVKD. CDR3 DNA: TGTGCCACCAGTGATGTGTATGGCTACACCTTC. Amino acids: CATSDVYGYTF.

The gene calls are TRBV7-9 and TRBJ2-5; no clear D. Trimming took off 5 bases at V and 4 bases at J, with 17 bases between the two ends. The CDR3 is 15 residues long. Germline V gene data show CDR1 as SEHNR and CDR2 as FQNEAQ (reference sequence). The CDR3 coding sequence is TGTGCCAGCAGCCAATCGGACGATTTTGGAGAGACCCAGTACTTC. This sequence encodes CASSQSDDFGETQYF.

This clonotype was counted a few times. The DNA of the CDR3 is TGTGCCATCAGTGAGGCGGGGCGCACAGATACGCAGTATTTT. It encodes CAISEAGRTDTQYF. The rearrangement links TRBV10-3 to TRBJ2-3; D might be TRBD2 (6 bases). From germline, CDR1 is ENHRY and CDR2 SYGVKD. The V gene lost 2 bases and the J gene lost 1 base, with 7 bases spanning the gap. This CDR3 has 14 residues.

The chain employs TRBV7-2 and TRBJ2-5; 10 bases fit TRBD2. V lost 6 bases, J lost 6 bases, and 19 bases stayed unmatched. Germline V lookup: CDR1 SGHTA, CDR2 FQGNSA. This CDR3 comprises 18 residues. As DNA, the CDR3 is TGTGCCAGCAGTCCCCAGCCGGGACTAGCGTCATTGGGGCAGACCCAGTACTTC. Translating it yields CASSPQPGLASLGQTQYF.

In DNA, the CDR3 is TGCAGCGTGGGACATCGGGAAAACATTCAGTACTTC. Residues: CSVGHRENIQYF. This chain links TRBV29-1 with TRBJ2-4; D perhaps matches TRBD1 (6 bases). Deletions cut 6 bases from V and 5 bases from J, with 11 bases between. The CDR3 has 12 amino acids. Looked up from germline, CDR1 is SQVTM and CDR2 is ANQGSEA.

The chain carries TRBV6-1 and TRBJ2-5; 9 bases agree with TRBD1. Near its end, the DNA agrees better with TRBJ2-7, so the J call may be wrong. Germline CDR1 is MNHNS and CDR2 is SASEGT. This CDR3 is 15 amino acids long. The chain's CDR3 is CASTIQGAPTYEQYF. DNA of the CDR3: TGTGCCAGCACCATACAGGGGGCTCCTACCTACGAGCAGTACTTC.

The sample holds a few counts of this clonotype. The chain joins TRBV20-1 to TRBJ2-1, with 13 bases aligning to TRBD2. The germline V gene encodes CDR1 DFQATT and CDR2 SNEGSKA (reference sequence). V shed 3 bases and J 4 bases; nucleotides not matched to a gene: 12. CDR3 length: 18 amino acids. CDR3 sequence reads: CSASFTAGLAGAYNEQFF. The CDR3 DNA is TGCAGTGCTAGTTTTACGGCAGGACTAGCGGGGGCGTACAATGAGCAGTTCTTC.

A word on this clonotype: One end of the junction varies from germline; a read error may be responsible. V and J are TRBV7-9 and TRBJ2-1; 7 bases align to TRBD2. CDR1 SEHNR and CDR2 FQNEAQ come from the germline V gene (reference sequence). This CDR3 comprises 14 residues. The CDR3 DNA reads as TGTGCCAACAGCCCTCGGACTAGTCGGAATGAGCAGTTCTTC. Protein: CANSPRTSRNEQFF. Drawing the rest from reference TRBV7-9 and TRBJ2-1, the complete variable domain is DTGVSQNPRHKITKRGQNVTFRCDPISEHNRLYWYRQTLGQGPEFLTYFQNEAQLEKSRLLSDRFSAERPKGSFSTLEIQRTEQGDSAMYLCANSPRTSRNEQFFGPGTRLTVL.

The V and J genes are TRBV10-3 and TRBJ2-1; 8 positions match TRBD1. Germline values: CDR1 ENHRY, CDR2 SYGVKD. With 3 bases clipped from V and 10 bases from J, the junction kept 8 bases outside the gene matches. CDR3 length: 14 amino acids. The CDR3 region has the DNA TGTGCCATCAGTGAAATTGGACAGGGCTACGAGCAGTTCTTC. Translating it yields CAISEIGQGYEQFF.

The chain combines TRBV15 with TRBJ2-3; 12 bases align to TRBD2. The CDR3 totals 15 residues. Germline-derived CDR1 and CDR2 are LNHNV and YYDKDF (reference sequence). With V trimmed by 5 bases and J by 0 bases, 0 bases remained unmatched. The CDR3 spells CATSGTSGSTDTQYF. The CDR3 DNA sequence: TGTGCCACCAGCGGGACTAGCGGGAGCACAGATACGCAGTATTTT.

The chain links TRBV7-9 to TRBJ2-7, with 7 nucleotides matching TRBD2. CDR1 and CDR2 (germline): SEHNR, FQNEAQ (reference sequence). The J segment lost 2 bases and the V segment lost 8 bases, leaving 6 bases of the junction unmatched. The CDR3 consists of 13 residues. CDR3 sequence (DNA): TGTGCCAGCCGGCGGGGGTCTCCCTACGAGCAGTACTTC. Translated, it gives CASRRGSPYEQYF. Drawing the rest from reference TRBV7-9 and TRBJ2-7, the complete variable domain is DTGVSQNPRHKITKRGQNVTFRCDPISEHNRLYWYRQTLGQGPEFLTYFQNEAQLEKSRLLSDRFSAERPKGSFSTLEIQRTEQGDSAMYLCASRRGSPYEQYFGPGTRLTVT.

The chain couples TRBV12-3 or TRBV12-4 to TRBJ2-7; 8 nucleotides align to TRBD1. The CDR3 is 14 amino acids. The junction had 8 bases not matched to a gene; V was cut back by 8 bases and J by 2 bases. CDR3: CASRSAGGPYEQYF. DNA for the CDR3: TGTGCCAGCCGCAGTGCAGGGGGCCCCTACGAGCAGTACTTC.

This clonotype came up a few times. The chain carries TRBV9 and TRBJ2-5, with D maybe TRBD1 (6 bases). Looked up from germline, CDR1 is SGDLS and CDR2 is YYNGEE. The CDR3 loop spans 16 amino acids. V lost 4 bases and J 5 bases, leaving 21 bases between the germline ends. CDR3: CASSQRQAFEGETQYF. DNA for the CDR3: TGTGCCAGCAGCCAACGACAGGCCTTCGAAGGGGAGACCCAGTACTTC.

The V call is TRBV29-1, the J call TRBJ2-1, with D tentatively TRBD2 (5 bases). Germline V gene lookup returns CDR1 SQVTM and CDR2 ANQGSEA. V lost 3 bases and J 0 bases, leaving 9 bases between the germline ends. This CDR3 is 14 amino acids long. CDR3 nucleotides: TGCAGCGTTGAGCAACTAGACTCCTACAATGAGCAGTTCTTC. Translated, it gives CSVEQLDSYNEQFF.

This chain connects TRBV9 to TRBJ2-1, with TRBD2 matching over 7 bases. The J call is uncertain, as TRBJ2-7 better fits the DNA end. Germline CDR1 is SGDLS and CDR2 is YYNGEE. The length of the CDR3 is 15 residues. CDR3 protein: CASSFGRGIYNEQYF. CDR3 bases: TGTGCCAGCAGCTTTGGGAGGGGCATCTACAATGAGCAGTACTTC.

The V and J genes are TRBV4-2 and TRBJ2-7; D is undetermined. The V end was cut by 0 bases, the J end by 1 base, with 10 bases between. Germline-derived CDR1 and CDR2 are LGHNA and YNFKEQ. CDR3 size: 15 residues. CDR3 DNA: TGTGCCAGCAGCCAAGACAGAAGTTCTTCCTACGAGCAGTACTTC. Translated: CASSQDRSSSYEQYF.

This clonotype was observed a few times. The V call is TRBV10-3, the J call TRBJ2-5, with 7 bases matching TRBD2. V lost 2 bases, J lost 1 base, and 4 bases stayed unmatched. Germline-derived CDR1 and CDR2 are ENHRY and SYGVKD. The CDR3 has 15 amino acids. Here the CDR3 DNA reads TGTGCCATCAGTGAGCAGCGGGGCTTCCAAGAGACCCAGTACTTC. This sequence encodes CAISEQRGFQETQYF.

Remarks on this clonotype: A read error may account for a junction end that differs from germline. V usage is TRBV12-3 or TRBV12-4 and J usage is TRBJ2-3; D remains unclear. This CDR3 spans 13 amino acids. The CDR3 loop is CASSLAPADAQYF. The CDR3 nucleotides read TGTGCCAGCAGTTTAGCGCCGGCAGATGCGCAGTATTTT.

The V and J genes are TRBV12-3 or TRBV12-4 and TRBJ2-1; D is perhaps TRBD2 (5 bases). This CDR3 contains 11 residues. V shed 11 bases and J shed 4 bases, with 9 bases lying between them. CDR3 nucleotides: TGTGCCGCGGGCCTATACAATGAGCAGTTCTTC. This sequence encodes CAAGLYNEQFF.